This TCR beta chain originates from a study of cytomegalovirus exposure and HLA in healthy donors. Between the trimmed V and J ends, which lost 5 bases and 1 base, there was a span of 6 bases. The CDR3 consists of 12 residues. CDR1 is MNHNY and CDR2 is SVGAGI in the germline V gene (reference sequence). Notes on the study in general: The study listed under 200 cytomegalovirus-associated TCR beta chains. A prior analysis recorded that most TCR beta V segments were productive about 87% or about 30% of the time. More clonal expansion characterized HLA-associated TCR beta chains than equally common others in a later analysis. Specificity for CMV antigens was confirmed in vitro for three of the CMV-associated chains.

Regarding this clone: Its cognate antigen is unknown.

The PCR employed 60 Vbeta primers together with 13 Jbeta primers. The protocol was immunoSEQ multiplex PCR, while the TCRdb copy is restricted to in-frame clones and leaves out a portion. The profile shows roughly 180,000 clones, 80% to 90% of them singletons. The rearrangement links TRBV6-6 to TRBJ2-7; perhaps TRBD1 as D (5 bases). The source is a male donor in good health and CMV-seronegative. Sample: PBMCs. CDR3 amino acids: CASSRQSYEQYF. In DNA, the CDR3 is TGTGCCAGCAGTAGACAGTCCTACGAGCAGTACTTC.